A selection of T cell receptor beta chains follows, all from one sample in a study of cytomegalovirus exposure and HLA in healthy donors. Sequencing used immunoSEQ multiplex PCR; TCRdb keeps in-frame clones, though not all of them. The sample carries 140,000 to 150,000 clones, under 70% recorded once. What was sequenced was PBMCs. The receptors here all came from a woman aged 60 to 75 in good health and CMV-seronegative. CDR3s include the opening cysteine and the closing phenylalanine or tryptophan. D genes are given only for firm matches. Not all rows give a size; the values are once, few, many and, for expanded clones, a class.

CDR3 protein: CASSLDSSRSDTQYF
CDR3 DNA: TGTGCCAGCAGTCTCGACAGTTCCAGGTCAGATACGCAGTATTTT
J gene: TRBJ2-3
D gene: .
V gene: TRBV2
clone size: few

CDR3 protein: CASSGGYGYTF
CDR3 DNA: TGTGCCAGCAGCGGAGGCTATGGCTACACCTTC
J gene: TRBJ1-2
D gene: .
V gene: TRBV6-5
clone size: .

CDR3 protein: CASSVGGNPGNEQFF
CDR3 DNA: TGTGCCAGCAGCGTCGGCGGGAACCCGGGGAATGAGCAGTTCTTC
J gene: TRBJ2-1
D gene: .
V gene: TRBV9
clone size: .

CDR3 protein: CASSLGHSGELFF
CDR3 DNA: TGTGCTAGCAGCTTAGGGCATTCCGGGGAGCTGTTTTTT
J gene: TRBJ2-2
D gene: .
V gene: TRBV7-7
clone size: few

CDR3 protein: CVRSWRPGGVTDTQYF
CDR3 DNA: TGTGTCAGAAGCTGGAGACCGGGGGGGGTCACAGATACGCAGTATTTT
J gene: TRBJ2-3
D gene: .
V gene: TRBV7-5
clone size: .

CDR3 protein: CASSPRPILGTEAFF
CDR3 DNA: TGTGCCAGCAGCCCCCGCCCTATACTTGGTACTGAAGCTTTCTTT
J gene: TRBJ1-1
D gene: .
V gene: TRBV9
clone size: .

CDR3 protein: CASSRASGGNSYNEQFF
CDR3 DNA: TGTGCCAGCAGCCGAGCTAGCGGGGGAAACTCCTACAATGAGCAGTTCTTC
J gene: TRBJ2-1
D gene: TRBD2
V gene: TRBV4-2
clone size: .

CDR3 protein: CASSDSQGLADYNEQFF
CDR3 DNA: TGTGCCAGCAGTGACTCACAGGGACTAGCGGACTACAATGAGCAGTTCTTC
J gene: TRBJ2-1
D gene: TRBD2
V gene: TRBV25-1
clone size: few

CDR3 protein: CASSLDLPYRESNYGYTF
CDR3 DNA: TGTGCCAGCAGCTTAGACCTCCCGTACAGGGAATCTAACTATGGCTACACCTTC
J gene: TRBJ1-2
D gene: .
V gene: TRBV11-2
clone size: .

CDR3 protein: CASSSSFLTASSGNTIYF
CDR3 DNA: TGTGCCAGCTCATCATCGTTTCTGACAGCTTCATCTGGAAACACCATATATTTT
J gene: TRBJ1-3
D gene: .
V gene: TRBV18
clone size: .

CDR3 protein: CASSVTGGWSTEAFF
CDR3 DNA: TGTGCCAGCAGCGTTACAGGGGGATGGAGCACTGAAGCTTTCTTT
J gene: TRBJ1-1
D gene: TRBD1
V gene: TRBV9
clone size: .

CDR3 protein: CASSVTGGGYGYTF
CDR3 DNA: TGTGCCAGCAGTGTCACAGGGGGCGGCTATGGCTACACCTTC
J gene: TRBJ1-2
D gene: TRBD1
V gene: TRBV2
clone size: .

CDR3 protein: CASRPGTTSTDTQYF
CDR3 DNA: TGCGCCAGCAGGCCCGGGACTACTAGCACAGATACGCAGTATTTT
J gene: TRBJ2-3
D gene: TRBD2
V gene: TRBV5-1
clone size: .

CDR3 protein: CASSEPGRETQYF
CDR3 DNA: TGTGCCAGCAGTGAACCAGGGCGAGAGACCCAGTACTTC
J gene: TRBJ2-5
D gene: .
V gene: TRBV2
clone size: .

CDR3 protein: CAISSGRGPSTDTQYF
CDR3 DNA: TGTGCCATCAGTTCGGGGCGGGGGCCTAGCACAGATACGCAGTATTTT
J gene: TRBJ2-3
D gene: .
V gene: TRBV10-3
clone size: .

CDR3 protein: CASRASLAGGYTF
CDR3 DNA: TGTGCCAGCAGGGCCAGCTTGGCGGGGGGCTACACCTTC
J gene: TRBJ1-2
D gene: .
V gene: TRBV2
clone size: .

CDR3 protein: CASSVDRGGLDTQYF
CDR3 DNA: TGTGCCAGCAGCGTAGACAGGGGGGGCTTAGATACGCAGTATTTT
J gene: TRBJ2-3
D gene: .
V gene: TRBV9
clone size: .

CDR3 protein: CASSLALDRAQYEQYF
CDR3 DNA: TGCGCCAGCAGCTTGGCCTTGGACAGGGCTCAGTACGAGCAGTACTTC
J gene: TRBJ2-7
D gene: TRBD1
V gene: TRBV5-1
clone size: once

CDR3 protein: CASSLWTGDRYGYTF
CDR3 DNA: TGTGCCAGCAGCTTATGGACAGGCGACAGATATGGCTACACCTTC
J gene: TRBJ1-2
D gene: TRBD1
V gene: TRBV7-2
clone size: .

CDR3 protein: CASSIGAGGVSLNGYTF
CDR3 DNA: TGTGCCAGTAGTATAGGGGCAGGGGGCGTATCGCTGAATGGCTACACCTTC
J gene: TRBJ1-2
D gene: TRBD1
V gene: TRBV19
clone size: .

CDR3 protein: CASRDGGAYEQYF
CDR3 DNA: TGCGCCAGCAGGGACGGGGGGGCCTACGAGCAGTACTTC
J gene: TRBJ2-7
D gene: TRBD2
V gene: TRBV10-2
clone size: .

CDR3 protein: CASSPSRTGRSYQPQHF
CDR3 DNA: TGTGCCAGCAGTCCCTCGCGGACAGGTAGGTCTTATCAGCCCCAGCATTTT
J gene: TRBJ1-5
D gene: TRBD1
V gene: TRBV28
clone size: .

CDR3 protein: CASSLQGADNEQFF
CDR3 DNA: TGCGCCAGCAGCCTACAGGGGGCGGACAATGAGCAGTTCTTC
J gene: TRBJ2-1
D gene: TRBD1
V gene: TRBV4-1
clone size: .

CDR3 protein: CASSLDPTGGNTDTQYF
CDR3 DNA: TGTGCCAGCAGCTTAGATCCGACAGGGGGGAACACAGATACGCAGTATTTT
J gene: TRBJ2-3
D gene: TRBD1
V gene: TRBV11-2
clone size: few

CDR3 protein: CASTPEPDQPQHF
CDR3 DNA: TGTGCCAGCACCCCCGAGCCGGATCAGCCCCAGCATTTT
J gene: TRBJ1-5
D gene: .
V gene: TRBV2
clone size: .

CDR3 protein: CASSSSTSGNTDTQYF
CDR3 DNA: TGTGCCAGCAGCTCGTCGACTAGCGGAAACACAGATACGCAGTATTTT
J gene: TRBJ2-3
D gene: TRBD2
V gene: TRBV5-6
clone size: once

CDR3 protein: CASSLDGRVNYGYTF
CDR3 DNA: TGTGCCAGCAGCTTGGACGGCAGGGTGAACTATGGCTACACCTTC
J gene: TRBJ1-2
D gene: .
V gene: TRBV5-8
clone size: few

CDR3 protein: CASSKGLAGTGELFF
CDR3 DNA: TGTGCCAGCAGCAAGGGACTAGCGGGTACCGGGGAGCTGTTTTTT
J gene: TRBJ2-2
D gene: TRBD2
V gene: TRBV11-3
clone size: .

CDR3 protein: CASSPRQGAYEQYF
CDR3 DNA: TGCGCCAGCAGCCCCCGACAGGGGGCCTACGAGCAGTACTTC
J gene: TRBJ2-7
D gene: TRBD1
V gene: TRBV4-3
clone size: few